This TCR beta chain came from a study of technical replicates of blood from a handful of donors. Using immunoSEQ multiplex PCR, the repertoire was profiled, and TCRdb retains in-frame clones only, with some absent. The sample has 60,000 to 85,000 clones, around 94% seen once. Sample: T cells isolated from PBMCs. The sequence derives from a human donor in good health.

The CDR3 DNA is TGTGCCAACCAGAATAATGCAGGGGGGAGCACTGAAGCTTTCTTT. It yields the protein CANQNNAGGSTEAFF. V and J are TRBV2 and TRBJ1-1, with TRBD1 matching over 7 bases. The CDR3 is made up of 15 amino acids. V lost 10 bases and J lost 4; bases outside the gene matches: 15. Germline CDR1 reads SNHLY; CDR2 reads FYNNEI. Supplemented by reference TRBV2 and TRBJ1-1, the full variable domain reads EPEVTQTPSHQVTQMGQEVILRCVPISNHLYFYWYRQILGQKVEFLVSFYNNEISEKSEIFDDQFSVERPDGSNFTLKIRSTKLEDSAMYFCANQNNAGGSTEAFFGQGTRLTVV.